The 23 T cell receptor beta chains listed next were all sequenced from one sample in a study of shared clonotypes between healthy human individuals. Measured with immunoSEQ multiplex PCR; TCRdb has only the in-frame clones, and not every one. The sample shows fewer than 1.6 million clones, 98% of them seen only once. Sequenced sample: naive CD4+ T cells sorted from blood. As for subset: CD45RA+ positively selected. These receptors were taken from a man aged 25 to 45 in good health.

The CDR3 loop reads CSVEDERQGVYEQYF. CDR3 DNA: TGCAGCGTTGAAGATGAGCGACAGGGGGTGTACGAGCAGTACTTC. This chain uses TRBV29-1 with TRBJ2-7, with TRBD1 matching over 9 bases. Trimming at V came to 0 bases and at J to 4 bases, leaving 7 bases not matched to a gene. Germline assignment: CDR1 SQVTM and CDR2 ANQGSEA. The CDR3 has 15 amino acids.

The chain links TRBV7-2 to TRBJ1-2; 7 bases line up with TRBD1. The CDR3 is 15 residues long. Trimming at V came to 7 bases and at J to 4 bases, leaving 12 bases not matched to a gene. The germline gives CDR1 SGHTA, CDR2 FQGNSA. The CDR3 loop is CASTTIQGVFYGYTF. Here the CDR3 DNA reads TGTGCCAGCACCACCATCCAGGGGGTGTTCTATGGCTACACCTTC.

The chain recombines TRBV2 with TRBJ1-5; D is uncertain. Per the germline V gene, CDR1 is SNHLY and CDR2 is FYNNEI. Deletions cut 3 bases from V and 1 base from J, with 13 bases between. This CDR3 is built from 16 residues. This CDR3 reads CASSEGVGSSNQPQHF. The CDR3 DNA reads as TGTGCCAGCAGTGAGGGTGTCGGGTCAAGCAATCAGCCCCAGCATTTT.

This chain joins TRBV5-1 and TRBJ2-1; D is ambiguous. CDR1 and CDR2 (germline): SGHRS, YFSETQ. Between the trimmed V and J ends, which lost 4 bases and 3 bases, there was a span of 14 bases. The CDR3 length is 15 residues. The DNA of the CDR3 is TGCGCCAGCAGCCTGCCTCAGGCAGGCTACAATGAGCAGTTCTTC. It is translated as CASSLPQAGYNEQFF.

The V call is TRBV18, the J call TRBJ2-1; D perhaps matches TRBD2 (5 bases). CDR3 size: 14 residues. Trimming took 6 bases from V and 9 from J, leaving 18 bases between them. From germline, CDR1 is KGHSH and CDR2 LQKENI. CDR3 bases: TGTGCCAGCTCTGACCTTTCAGATGAGGGTGAGCAGTTCTTC. It encodes CASSDLSDEGEQFF.

The chain combines TRBV2 with TRBJ2-1, with 8 bases that match TRBD2. The CDR3 totals 15 residues. CDR1 and CDR2 (germline): SNHLY, FYNNEI. Trimming took 6 bases from V and 5 from J; bases not matched to a gene: 9. CDR3 nucleotides: TGTGCCAGCAGCCTTAGCGGGATACTGCACAATGAGCAGTTCTTC. This gives the protein CASSLSGILHNEQFF.

This clone was seen a single time. The chain uses TRBV29-1 and TRBJ2-7; weak D call: TRBD1 (6 bases). CDR3 size: 12 residues. Germline CDR1 SQVTM, CDR2 ANQGSEA. V gave up 6 bases and J gave up 2 bases, with 11 bases separating them. CDR3 loop: CSVLQGTYEQYF. CDR3 in DNA: TGCAGCGTCCTTCAGGGGACCTACGAGCAGTACTTC.

The chain recombines TRBV7-9 with TRBJ2-5; 7 nucleotides align to TRBD1. In germline, CDR1 is SEHNR, CDR2 FQNEAQ (reference sequence). V lost 5 bases, J lost 2 bases, and 5 bases stayed unmatched. CDR3 length: 14 residues. DNA for the CDR3: TGTGCCAGCAGCCCAGACAGGGCTCAAGAGACCCAGTACTTC. Translated, it gives CASSPDRAQETQYF.

The rearrangement links TRBV10-1 to TRBJ2-1; 11 bases align to TRBD2. The germline CDR1 and CDR2 sequences are WNHNN and SYGVQD (reference sequence). The CDR3 spans 15 residues. Trimming cost V 6 bases and J 6 bases; bases outside gene matches: 7. CDR3: CASSGWTSGLNEQFF. Here the CDR3 DNA reads TGCGCCAGCAGCGGCTGGACTAGCGGGCTCAATGAGCAGTTCTTC.

The chain joins TRBV28 to TRBJ1-4; 8 nucleotides align to TRBD1. The germline V gene encodes CDR1 MDHEN and CDR2 SYDVKM. The V segment lost 6 bases and the J segment 8 bases; nucleotides outside the gene matches: 11. The CDR3 totals 15 residues. The CDR3 is CASSQGAQGGEKLFF. The CDR3 nucleotides read TGTGCCAGCAGCCAGGGGGCACAGGGGGGCGAAAAACTGTTTTTT.

This chain uses TRBV6-5 with TRBJ1-5, with 7 bases matching TRBD1. The CDR3 spans 15 residues. Trimming took 6 bases from V and 2 from J; bases not matched to a gene: 7. The V gene's germline CDR1 is MNHEY and CDR2 SVGAGI. DNA for the CDR3: TGTGCCAGCAGAGGAAAGGGGGCAGGCAATCAGCCCCAGCATTTT. Protein sequence: CASRGKGAGNQPQHF.

The chain combines TRBV7-2 with TRBJ2-3; 7 nucleotides align to TRBD1. This CDR3 contains 15 residues. J lost 2 bases, V lost 3 bases, and 5 bases had no gene match. CDR1 and CDR2 from the germline V gene are SGHTA and FQGNSA. CDR3 protein: CASSFTGDSTDTQYF. Here the CDR3 DNA reads TGTGCCAGCAGCTTCACAGGGGATTCCACAGATACGCAGTATTTT.

The chain is built from TRBV28 and TRBJ2-7; unclear D gene. V lost 2 bases, J lost 4 bases, and 9 bases lay in between. The CDR3 consists of 13 residues. CDR1 is MDHEN and CDR2 is SYDVKM in the germline V gene. This CDR3 reads CASSLGRKYEQYF. In DNA, the CDR3 is TGTGCCAGCAGTTTAGGCAGGAAGTACGAGCAGTACTTC. The variable domain in full, completed from reference TRBV28 and TRBJ2-7, reads DVKVTQSSRYLVKRTGEKVFLECVQDMDHENMFWYRQDPGLGLRLIYFSYDVKMKEKGDIPEGYSVSREKKERFSLILESASTNQTSMYLCASSLGRKYEQYFGPGTRLTVT.

The chain has TRBV10-1 and TRBJ2-1, with D possibly being TRBD1 (5 bases). Trimming stripped 0 bases from V and 8 bases from J, with 14 bases between. The V gene's germline CDR1 is WNHNN and CDR2 SYGVQD (reference sequence). The CDR3 spans 15 residues. The CDR3 here is CASSESGILGDEQFF. CDR3 nucleotides: TGCGCCAGCAGTGAGTCAGGGATCCTAGGGGATGAGCAGTTCTTC.

CDR3 DNA: TGTGCCAGCAGTCCCGGGACAGGCCTTGTTGGGCAGTACTTC. Its protein is CASSPGTGLVGQYF. The gene calls are TRBV28 and TRBJ2-7; 8 nucleotides line up with TRBD1. Germline V gene lookup returns CDR1 MDHEN and CDR2 SYDVKM. The V and J ends lost 5 bases and 9 bases, in that order; junction bases with no gene match: 12. There are 14 residues in the CDR3.

The chain links TRBV6-5 to TRBJ1-5, with D possibly matching TRBD1 (5 bases). Trimming shortened V by 8 bases and J by 6 bases, and 14 bases separated the two germline ends. CDR1 is MNHEY and CDR2 is SVGAGI in the germline V gene. The CDR3 loop spans 13 amino acids. Here the CDR3 DNA reads TGTGCCAGCGGAAAAAGGGGATCTCAGCCCCAGCATTTT. This sequence encodes CASGKRGSQPQHF.

The rearrangement links TRBV5-1 to TRBJ1-2, with TRBD1 as a possible D gene (5 bases). Germline values: CDR1 SGHRS, CDR2 YFSETQ. This CDR3 has 16 residues. V shed 4 bases and J shed 6 bases, with 22 bases lying between them. CDR3 DNA: TGCGCCAGCAGCAGAGGTCCCGGGACGGCCCTCAATGGCTACACCTTC. Protein product: CASSRGPGTALNGYTF. Looking up the rest from reference TRBV5-1 and TRBJ1-2 gives the full variable domain: KAGVTQTPRYLIKTRGQQVTLSCSPISGHRSVSWYQQTPGQGLQFLFEYFSETQRNKGNFPGRFSGRQFSNSRSEMNVSTLELGDSALYLCASSRGPGTALNGYTFGSGTRLTVV.

The V and J genes are TRBV6-5 and TRBJ1-4, with 8 bases matching TRBD1. Germline CDR1 is MNHEY and CDR2 is SVGAGI. The J segment lost 10 bases and the V segment lost 6 bases, leaving 13 bases of the junction unmatched. The CDR3 runs 15 residues. The CDR3 here is CASRRQGWSTGKLFF. CDR3 coding DNA: TGTGCCAGCAGAAGACAGGGGTGGTCTACTGGAAAACTGTTTTTT.

The chain employs TRBV28 and TRBJ1-5; no firm D call. The CDR3 totals 14 residues. Germline assignment: CDR1 MDHEN and CDR2 SYDVKM. Trimming pared 6 bases from V and 6 bases from J, leaving 15 bases between. The chain's CDR3 is CASSPGLSGQPQHF. The DNA for the CDR3 is TGTGCCAGCAGCCCGGGTCTTTCCGGTCAGCCCCAGCATTTT.

The rearrangement uses TRBV5-5 and TRBJ2-1; no clear D. The CDR3 consists of 12 residues. Germline CDR1 SGHKS, CDR2 YYEKEE (reference sequence). Trimming removed 0 bases at V and 7 bases at J, with 5 bases between. As DNA, the CDR3 is TGTGCCAGCAGCTTGGACGTGAATGAGCAGTTCTTC. Translated, it gives CASSLDVNEQFF. The variable domain in full, with the rest retrieved from reference TRBV5-5 and TRBJ2-1, is DAGVTQSPTHLIKTRGQQVTLRCSPISGHKSVSWYQQVLGQGPQFIFQYYEKEERGRGNFPDRFSARQFPNYSSELNVNALLLGDSALYLCASSLDVNEQFFGPGTRLTVL.

The chain is built from TRBV28 and TRBJ2-2; either TRBD1 or TRBD2 may fit D (5 bases each). Germline V gene sequence: CDR1 MDHEN, CDR2 SYDVKM. The ends were cut back, 5 bases at V and 5 bases at J, with 15 bases in the middle. This CDR3 contains 15 residues. The CDR3 loop is CASSQAVGVTGELFF. In DNA, the CDR3 is TGTGCCAGCAGTCAGGCAGTGGGGGTAACCGGGGAGCTGTTTTTT.

This sequence joins TRBV4-1 and TRBJ2-7; 8 bases are a match to TRBD2. V lost 4 bases to trimming and J lost 0 bases; unmatched junction nucleotides: 8. Germline V gene data show CDR1 as MGHRA and CDR2 as YSYEKL. The CDR3 has 16 amino acids. CDR3 protein: CASSRGGTDLSYEQYF. The CDR3, as DNA: TGCGCCAGCAGCCGCGGGGGGACGGACCTCTCCTACGAGCAGTACTTC.

The chain couples TRBV5-1 to TRBJ1-1, with a weak D call TRBD1 (6 bases). Germline V gene sequence: CDR1 SGHRS, CDR2 YFSETQ. The CDR3 runs 15 residues. V was clipped by 4 bases and J by 0 bases, with 13 bases between them. Here the CDR3 DNA reads TGCGCCAGCAGCCCTCAGACAGGATTGAACACTGAAGCTTTCTTT. Amino acid sequence: CASSPQTGLNTEAFF.